This record covers a single T cell receptor beta chain. The data derive from a study of tumor-infiltrating lymphocytes in oesophageal squamous cell carcinoma. Per the germline V gene, CDR1 is SGHTA and CDR2 is FQGTGA. The CDR3 sequence is 17 residues long. TCRdb itself ran the PCR reads through MiXCR, one entry per CDR3 protein. The sample has roughly 20,000 distinct CDR3 sequences, 35% to 45% seen once. The V and J genes are TRBV7-3 and TRBJ2-5, with D tentatively TRBD1 or TRBD2 (5 bases each). Gene TRBJ2-2 matches the end of the DNA better, so the J call may be wrong. The TCR originated in a male donor with esophageal squamous cell carcinoma. The sequenced sample was esophageal tumor tissue. The CDR3 region has the DNA TGTGCCAGCAGCTTAGGGTCGGGACCCTTGAACACCGGGGAGCTGTTTTTT. Translated: CASSLGSGPLNTGELFF.